Below, 7 T cell receptor beta chains from the same sample are listed, as sequenced in a study of blood T cell repertoires in COVID-19. Method: immunoSEQ multiplex PCR; TCRdb's copy keeps in-frame clones and lacks some. The sample has a few hundred thousand clones, around 84% seen once. Material for sequencing was peripheral blood. These receptors all stem from a man in his 60s with acute or convalescent COVID-19.

The chain has TRBV19 and TRBJ1-6; 9 positions match TRBD1. CDR1 and CDR2 from the germline V gene are LNHDA and SQIVND (reference sequence). The V and J ends lost 3 bases and 9 bases, in that order; junction bases with no gene match: 9. The CDR3 length is 16 residues. The DNA for the CDR3 is TGTGCCAGTAGTATCTCTCCGGGACAGGGAATTTCACCCCTCCACTTT. Its protein is CASSISPGQGISPLHF.

The sample holds one count of this clone. V and J are TRBV7-9 and TRBJ1-2; 8 nucleotides line up with TRBD1. J gave up 5 bases and V 5 bases, and 10 bases lay outside the gene matches. This CDR3 comprises 15 residues. Germline V lookup: CDR1 SEHNR, CDR2 FQNEAQ (reference sequence). CDR3 loop: CASSATDRAPYGYTF. The CDR3 region has the DNA TGTGCCAGCAGCGCGACGGACAGGGCCCCGTATGGCTACACCTTC. Supplemented by reference TRBV7-9 and TRBJ1-2, the full variable domain reads DTGVSQNPRHKITKRGQNVTFRCDPISEHNRLYWYRQTLGQGPEFLTYFQNEAQLEKSRLLSDRFSAERPKGSFSTLEIQRTEQGDSAMYLCASSATDRAPYGYTFGSGTRLTVV.

The chain recombines TRBV5-1 with TRBJ2-1; tentative D call: TRBD1 (6 bases). V lost 1 base, J lost 0 bases, and 11 bases lay in between. CDR1 and CDR2 from the germline V gene are SGHRS and YFSETQ. The CDR3 has 16 amino acids. This chain's CDR3 is CASSLQGQTSYNEQFF. CDR3 DNA: TGCGCCAGCAGCTTGCAGGGACAAACCTCCTACAATGAGCAGTTCTTC.

V usage is TRBV29-1 and J usage is TRBJ2-1; 13 nucleotides agree with TRBD2. The germline V gene has CDR1 SQVTM and CDR2 ANQGSEA. V shed 7 bases and J 9 bases; nucleotides not matched to a gene: 9. The CDR3 loop spans 14 amino acids. The CDR3 region has the DNA TGCAGCGGACGTGGGACTAGCGGGACTTCTGAGCAGTTCTTC. It is translated as CSGRGTSGTSEQFF.

This clone was counted once. The CDR3 nucleotides are TGTGCCAGTAGTACCCACCGAGGGGGCGGGAATACGCAGTATTTT. Translating it yields CASSTHRGGGNTQYF. The chain joins TRBV19 to TRBJ2-3; TRBD1 is a possible D gene (7 bases). The CDR3 is made up of 15 amino acids. The germline CDR1 and CDR2 sequences are LNHDA and SQIVND (reference sequence). V was shortened by 4 bases and J by 7 bases, with 18 bases between the two germline ends.

V gene TRBV19 combines with J gene TRBJ2-7, with D possibly being TRBD1 (6 bases). The CDR3 length is 14 residues. The germline V and J ends were trimmed by 5 bases and 2 bases, with 13 bases remaining between them. Germline CDR1 is LNHDA and CDR2 is SQIVND (reference sequence). CDR3 amino acids: CASSATGSTYEQYF. The CDR3 bases are TGTGCCAGTAGTGCCACAGGGTCCACCTACGAGCAGTACTTC.

The V and J genes are TRBV1 and TRBJ1-5. TRBV1 has pseudogene status. The CDR3 extends over 14 amino acids. CDR3 DNA sequence: TGCACCAGCAGCCAATTAAGGGAGGGGCAGCCCCAGCATTTT. Translated, it gives CTSSQLREGQPQHF.